Listed below are T cell receptor beta chains from one sample, sequenced in a study of cytomegalovirus exposure and HLA in healthy donors. Using immunoSEQ multiplex PCR, the repertoire was profiled, and TCRdb retains in-frame clones only, with some absent. The sample includes 130,000 or so clones, about three quarters of them seen just once. Sequencing was done on a sample of PBMCs. Receptors were obtained from a man between 35 and 55 years old in good health and CMV-seropositive. The CDR3 runs from the conserved cysteine through the conserved F or W. Each record gives: D gene, V gene, J gene, clone size, CDR3 DNA, CDR3 protein. The D gene is left open where the match is weak. For some rows the clone size is stated as once, few or many, or as a class when expanded; others skip it.

.	TRBV29-1	TRBJ1-1	.	TGCAGCGTATCAGACGGGGGGACTGAAGCTTTCTTT	CSVSDGGTEAFF
.	TRBV6-1	TRBJ1-2	.	TGTGCCAGCAGTCTAAACTATGGCTACACCTTC	CASSLNYGYTF
.	TRBV30	TRBJ1-2	.	TGTGCCTGGAGTGTACGAGGGTCCGGTAGCTATGGCTACACCTTC	CAWSVRGSGSYGYTF
TRBD2	TRBV11-2	TRBJ2-1	.	TGTGCCAGCAGCTTAACGAGGTTAGCGGGAGGGAGTGAGCAGTTCTTC	CASSLTRLAGGSEQFF
.	TRBV21-1	TRBJ1-1	.	TGTGCCAGCAGCAAAGGAAGGCGTGTCGGGAAGGGCGGAACTGAAGCTTTCTTT	CASSKGRRVGKGGTEAFF
.	TRBV5-6	TRBJ1-1	few	TGTGCCAGCAGCTCAGTCTTCCGCACTGAAGCTTTCTTT	CASSSVFRTEAFF
TRBD2	TRBV10-3	TRBJ2-1	.	TGTGCCATCTTTAGCGGGAGAGATTACAATGAGCAGTTCTTC	CAIFSGRDYNEQFF
.	TRBV5-1	TRBJ1-2	.	TGCGCCAGCAGTCGGGGCGGGACGGCCTCGGATGGCTACACCTTC	CASSRGGTASDGYTF
.	TRBV15	TRBJ1-5	.	TGTGCCACCAGCAGAGATCAGAGCAATCAGCCCCAGCATTTT	CATSRDQSNQPQHF
TRBD1	TRBV5-1	TRBJ2-5	.	TGCGCCAGCAGCCCCTCCACAGGGGAGGAGACCCAGTACTTC	CASSPSTGEETQYF
TRBD2	TRBV7-9	TRBJ2-7	.	TGTGCCAGCACCATTAGCGGGAGGCGAACCTACGAGCAGTACTTC	CASTISGRRTYEQYF
.	TRBV27	TRBJ2-1	few	TGTGCCAGCAGTTTATCCCGTTACAATGAGCAGTTCTTC	CASSLSRYNEQFF
TRBD2	TRBV9	TRBJ2-3	once	TGTGCCAGCGGGGGGGTTACGCAGTATTTT	CASGGVTQYF
TRBD1	TRBV11-2	TRBJ2-5	once	TGTGCCAGCAGCTTAGGACAGGGGAGAAGGACCCAGTACTTC	CASSLGQGRRTQYF
TRBD1	TRBV7-8	TRBJ2-7	.	TGTGCCAGCAGCTTAGGGGGACAGATCTTTGGGCAGTACTTC	CASSLGGQIFGQYF
TRBD2	TRBV15	TRBJ2-1	.	TGTGCCACCAGCTCGGAGAGGGGTAGCGGGAGGGCTAATGAGCAGTTCTTC	CATSSERGSGRANEQFF
.	TRBV6-1	TRBJ1-1	.	TGTGCCAGCAGTGTTCGACGGGAAGACGCTGAAGCTTTCTTT	CASSVRREDAEAFF
.	TRBV30	TRBJ2-2	.	TGTGCCTCCCTAGGGGTCCACACCGGGGAGCTGTTTTTT	CASLGVHTGELFF
TRBD1	TRBV7-9	TRBJ2-7	.	TGTGCCAGCAGCCCCCGAGGGACAGCCTACGAGCAGTACTTC	CASSPRGTAYEQYF
TRBD1	TRBV14	TRBJ2-7	once	TGTGCCAGCAGCCTTCTTGGACAGGTCTACGAGCAGTACTTC	CASSLLGQVYEQYF
.	TRBV5-4	TRBJ1-2	.	TGTGCCAGCAGCTTGGGAGGGGTGGGGGGCTATGGCTACACCTTC	CASSLGGVGGYGYTF
TRBD1	TRBV19	TRBJ2-4	.	TGTGCCAGTAGTACCACGGGACAGGGATTAAACATTCAGTACTTC	CASSTTGQGLNIQYF
TRBD2	TRBV28	TRBJ2-7	once	TGTGCCAGCAGTTCCTCTAGCGGGGGAGTCTACGAGCAGTACTTC	CASSSSSGGVYEQYF
.	TRBV7-8	TRBJ2-3	.	TGTGCCAGCAGCTCGGGACTGTACACAGATACGCAGTATTTT	CASSSGLYTDTQYF
.	TRBV19	TRBJ1-1	.	TGTGCCAGTAGTACACGGACAAAGAACACTGAAGCTTTCTTT	CASSTRTKNTEAFF
TRBD2	TRBV2	TRBJ2-7	once	TGTGCCAGCAGTGGTGGACTAGCGGTCTACGAGCAGTACTTC	CASSGGLAVYEQYF
.	TRBV10-3	TRBJ1-1	.	TGTGCCATCAGTGAGTATTCAGGGAAGGACGGGACTGAAGCTTTCTTT	CAISEYSGKDGTEAFF
.	TRBV27	TRBJ1-1	.	TGTGCCAGCAGTTTAGTTAACAGAAACACTGAAGCTTTCTTT	CASSLVNRNTEAFF
TRBD2	TRBV9	TRBJ2-1	.	TGTGCCAGCAGCGGCGGGGGCAATGAGCAGTTCTTC	CASSGGGNEQFF
TRBD1	TRBV19	TRBJ1-1	few	TGTGCCAGTAGTCAGGGGGCCACTGAAGCTTTCTTT	CASSQGATEAFF
TRBD1	TRBV19	TRBJ2-7	few	TGTGCCAGTACACTGGGGACAGGGCTTTACGAGCAGTACTTC	CASTLGTGLYEQYF
.	TRBV5-8	TRBJ1-5	.	TGTGCCAGCAGTTTCCCTTCGACAGGAAATCAGCCCCAGCATTTT	CASSFPSTGNQPQHF
TRBD1	TRBV6-6	TRBJ2-7	.	TGTGCCAGCAGTGCGACAGGGTTCGAGCAGTACTTC	CASSATGFEQYF
.	TRBV5-1	TRBJ2-1	few	TGCGCCAGCAGCTTGGGGCCTGAGCAGTTCTTC	CASSLGPEQFF
.	TRBV5-1	TRBJ2-5	.	TGCGCCAGCAGCTCAGCTAGTTCCGGGGAGACCCAGTACTTC	CASSSASSGETQYF
TRBD1	TRBV7-2	TRBJ1-2	.	TGTGCCAGCAGCCGCCGCGGACAGGGAGATGGCTACACCTTC	CASSRRGQGDGYTF
.	TRBV6-5	TRBJ2-1	.	TGTGCCAGCAGTCTAGGGGGGGTATACAATGAGCAGTTCTTC	CASSLGGVYNEQFF
.	TRBV25-1	TRBJ1-5	few	TGTGCCAGCAGTGAATATCTTCCCCGGGTCCTACAAAGGCCCCAGCATTTT	CASSEYLPRVLQRPQHF
.	TRBV30	TRBJ2-7	.	TGTGCCTGGAACAGGGCCGGCTCCTACGAGCAGTACTTC	CAWNRAGSYEQYF
.	TRBV7-2	TRBJ2-2	.	TGTGCCAGCAGTTACAGTCCCCCCGGGGAGCTGTTTTTT	CASSYSPPGELFF
TRBD1	TRBV10-3	TRBJ2-2	few	TGTGCCATCAGTGCGGTGGGGCAGGGGGACACCGGGGAGCTGTTTTTT	CAISAVGQGDTGELFF
TRBD1	TRBV28	TRBJ1-1	.	TGTGCCAGCAGTTCGACAGGGAAAGGGAACACTGAAGCTTTCTTT	CASSSTGKGNTEAFF
TRBD2	TRBV7-9	TRBJ2-1	.	TGTTCCAGCAGGACGGGGGGCAATGAGCAGTTCTTC	CSSRTGGNEQFF
TRBD1	TRBV19	TRBJ2-7	few	TGTGCCAGTAGTGACCCCCGGACAGGGAACTACGAGCAGTACTTC	CASSDPRTGNYEQYF
.	TRBV6-5	TRBJ2-7	.	TGTGCCAGCAGTGTCGACAGTTCCTACGAGCAGTACTTC	CASSVDSSYEQYF
.	TRBV6-1	TRBJ1-1	few	TGTGCCAGCAGTGAACAGGCAGGGGTCCCCACTGAAGCTTTCTTT	CASSEQAGVPTEAFF
.	TRBV7-9	TRBJ2-3	.	TGTGCCAGCAGCCCCCGCGGCCTTAGCACAGATACGCAGTATTTT	CASSPRGLSTDTQYF
TRBD2	TRBV11-2	TRBJ2-7	.	TGTGCCAGCAGCCCGGGAGGGCCTGGGGAGCAGTACTTC	CASSPGGPGEQYF